There are a few counts of the clone carrying this TCR beta chain. The antigen remains unidentified. The source of the sample is a study of blood T cells in healthy people across ages. Study observations and caveats: One million T cells yielded diversity estimates that were considered underestimates.

Then a second PCR, running roughly 7 to 11 cycles, was carried out with a sample-barcoded 5' primer and a J-beta primer mix. MiXCR was run by TCRdb on the 5' RACE reads, yielding one entry per CDR3 protein. The table records about 640,000 distinct CDR3 sequences, roughly 53% of them present only once. V shed 3 bases and J shed 7 bases, with 16 bases lying between them. Germline V gene lookup returns CDR1 SEHNR and CDR2 FQNEAQ (reference sequence). CDR3 size: 14 residues. Input material: blood. The receptor's source is a man in his fifties or sixties in good health. The chain is built from TRBV7-9 and TRBJ2-7; D is perhaps TRBD1 or TRBD2 (6 bases each). CDR3 bases: TGTGCCAGCAGCTTGGACGGGGGCTACAATGAGCAGTACTTC. This encodes CASSLDGGYNEQYF.